Listed below are T cell receptor beta chains from one sample, sequenced in a study of T cell responses to AZD1222 COVID-19 vaccine. The table came from immunoSEQ multiplex PCR; TCRdb's copy has only in-frame clones and leaves some out. Altogether 95,000 to 150,000 clones are present, more than 85% being singletons, with the ten largest covering around 10%. The source was peripheral blood, collected on day 0 of AZD1222 vaccination. These receptors all stem from an adult in good health. CDR3s include the opening cysteine and the closing phenylalanine or tryptophan. Each record gives: D gene, V gene, J gene, clone size, CDR3 protein, CDR3 DNA. D genes are given only for firm matches. Size tells how often a clone was seen (once, few, many) or the class of an expanded clone, and some rows leave it out.

D: TRBD1
V: TRBV7-9
J: TRBJ2-1
size: -
CDR3: CASQPGGDEQFF
DNA: TGTGCCAGCCAACCAGGGGGCGATGAGCAGTTCTTC

D: -
V: TRBV24-1
J: TRBJ1-2
size: once
CDR3: CATQGFNYGYTF
DNA: TGTGCCACTCAGGGTTTTAACTATGGCTACACCTTC

D: -
V: TRBV14
J: TRBJ2-5
size: -
CDR3: CASSQAGTVGKTQYF
DNA: TGTGCCAGCAGCCAAGCGGGAACAGTCGGGAAGACCCAGTACTTC

D: TRBD2
V: TRBV13
J: TRBJ2-5
size: once
CDR3: CASSPRELAGRETQYF
DNA: TGTGCCAGCAGCCCACGGGAACTAGCGGGTCGAGAGACCCAGTACTTC

D: -
V: TRBV7-3
J: TRBJ1-1
size: once
CDR3: CASSPYLNTEAFF
DNA: TGTGCCAGCAGCCCATATTTGAACACTGAAGCTTTCTTT

D: TRBD2
V: TRBV7-3
J: TRBJ2-3
size: -
CDR3: CASGYSGGTDTQYF
DNA: TGTGCCAGCGGCTATAGCGGGGGGACAGATACGCAGTATTTT

D: TRBD1
V: TRBV19
J: TRBJ2-7
size: -
CDR3: CASSISEQGAYEQYF
DNA: TGTGCCAGTAGTATTAGTGAACAGGGGGCCTACGAGCAGTACTTC

D: -
V: TRBV7-3
J: TRBJ2-7
size: -
CDR3: CASSSGAAGTYEQYF
DNA: TGTGCCAGCAGCTCCGGGGCGGCGGGGACCTACGAGCAGTACTTC

D: -
V: TRBV28
J: TRBJ1-2
size: few
CDR3: CASSSVPRGYGYTF
DNA: TGTGCCAGCAGTTCAGTGCCCAGGGGATATGGCTACACCTTC

D: TRBD1
V: TRBV5-6
J: TRBJ2-1
size: -
CDR3: CASGYTGQGSPDIYNEQFF
DNA: TGTGCCAGCGGCTATACGGGACAGGGGTCGCCGGACATCTACAATGAGCAGTTCTTC

D: TRBD2
V: TRBV10-1
J: TRBJ2-2
size: -
CDR3: CASSKAGPNTGELFF
DNA: TGCGCCAGCAGTAAAGCGGGACCTAACACCGGGGAGCTGTTTTTT

D: TRBD1
V: TRBV28
J: TRBJ1-4
size: -
CDR3: CASSAGQDEKLFF
DNA: TGTGCCAGCAGTGCCGGACAGGATGAAAAACTGTTTTTT

D: TRBD2
V: TRBV6-6
J: TRBJ2-7
size: few
CDR3: CASSPLPGLASSYEQYF
DNA: TGTGCCAGCAGTCCACTTCCGGGACTAGCCTCTTCCTACGAGCAGTACTTC

D: -
V: TRBV6-2/TRBV6-3
J: TRBJ2-2
size: once
CDR3: CASSFKHTGELFF
DNA: TGTGCCAGCAGCTTTAAGCACACCGGGGAGCTGTTTTTT

D: TRBD1
V: TRBV7-3
J: TRBJ1-1
size: -
CDR3: CASSFAGGTEAFF
DNA: TGTGCCAGCAGCTTCGCAGGGGGCACTGAAGCTTTCTTT

D: -
V: TRBV9
J: TRBJ2-7
size: -
CDR3: CASSVGGYEQYF
DNA: TGTGCCAGCAGCGTAGGGGGATACGAGCAGTACTTC

D: TRBD2
V: TRBV7-2
J: TRBJ2-1
size: -
CDR3: CASSLRVPSGTPIYNEQFF
DNA: TGTGCCAGCAGCTTAAGGGTTCCTAGCGGGACCCCAATCTACAATGAGCAGTTCTTC

D: TRBD1
V: TRBV7-2
J: TRBJ2-5
size: -
CDR3: CASRINRGRETQYF
DNA: TGTGCCAGCAGGATAAACAGGGGGCGGGAGACCCAGTACTTC

D: -
V: TRBV30
J: TRBJ2-7
size: -
CDR3: CARKDIYEQYF
DNA: TGTGCCAGGAAAGACATCTACGAGCAGTACTTC

D: -
V: TRBV5-1
J: TRBJ2-1
size: once
CDR3: CASSYNYNEQFF
DNA: TGCGCCAGCAGCTATAACTACAATGAGCAGTTCTTC

D: -
V: TRBV9
J: TRBJ2-2
size: -
CDR3: CASSEGNTGELFF
DNA: TGTGCCAGCAGCGAGGGGAACACCGGGGAGCTGTTTTTT

D: -
V: TRBV27
J: TRBJ1-4
size: -
CDR3: CASSRYTATNEKLFF
DNA: TGTGCCAGCAGCCGCTACACCGCAACTAATGAAAAACTGTTTTTT

D: TRBD1
V: TRBV11-2
J: TRBJ2-1
size: -
CDR3: CASRNTGTADNEQFF
DNA: TGTGCCAGCAGAAATACCGGGACAGCCGATAATGAGCAGTTCTTC

D: TRBD1
V: TRBV7-9
J: TRBJ1-3
size: once
CDR3: CASSSDRLDSGNTIYF
DNA: TGTGCCAGCAGTTCGGACAGGTTAGATTCTGGAAACACCATATATTTT

D: TRBD1
V: TRBV27
J: TRBJ1-2
size: -
CDR3: CASSSTPTGIYGYTF
DNA: TGTGCCAGCAGTTCCACCCCGACAGGGATCTATGGCTACACCTTC

D: -
V: TRBV28
J: TRBJ1-3
size: -
CDR3: CASSYPMGSGNTIYF
DNA: TGTGCCAGCAGTTACCCAATGGGGTCTGGAAACACCATATATTTT

D: -
V: TRBV20-1
J: TRBJ2-1
size: -
CDR3: CSASPLEAQFF
DNA: TGCAGTGCATCCCCCCTGGAGGCGCAGTTCTTC

D: TRBD2
V: TRBV4-2
J: TRBJ2-1
size: -
CDR3: CASSQEPGLAENNEQFF
DNA: TGTGCCAGCAGCCAAGAACCGGGACTAGCAGAGAACAATGAGCAGTTCTTC

D: TRBD1
V: TRBV13
J: TRBJ2-5
size: -
CDR3: CASSIQGLETQYF
DNA: TGTGCCAGCAGCATACAGGGGCTAGAGACCCAGTACTTC